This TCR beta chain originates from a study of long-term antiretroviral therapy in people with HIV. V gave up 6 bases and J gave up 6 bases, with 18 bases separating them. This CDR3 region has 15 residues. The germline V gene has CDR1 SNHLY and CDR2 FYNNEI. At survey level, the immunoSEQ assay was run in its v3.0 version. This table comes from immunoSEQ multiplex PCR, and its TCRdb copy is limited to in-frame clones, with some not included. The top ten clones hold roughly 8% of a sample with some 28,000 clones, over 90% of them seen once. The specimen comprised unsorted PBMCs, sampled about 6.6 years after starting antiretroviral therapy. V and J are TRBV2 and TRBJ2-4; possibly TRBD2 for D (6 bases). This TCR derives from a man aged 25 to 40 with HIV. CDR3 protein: CASSPDGSVINIQYF. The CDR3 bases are TGTGCCAGCAGCCCGGACGGGAGTGTTATAAACATTCAGTACTTC.